This T cell receptor (beta chain) was observed in a study of blood T cell repertoires in COVID-19. Across the study: The analysed material was cDNA or gDNA that came from T cells, B-cell-depleted T cells, or PBMCs.

Participants were aged about 18 to 90 years, lived in over 20 US areas, and enrolled virtually. Assignment of participants to cohorts was predicated upon participant-reported clinical history. Germline V gene lookup returns CDR1 MGHDK and CDR2 SYGVNS. Deletions cut 3 bases from V and 7 bases from J, with 13 bases between. The CDR3 spans 13 residues. Sequencing used immunoSEQ multiplex PCR; TCRdb keeps in-frame clones, though not all of them. The sample shows approximately 200,000 clones, 70% to 90% of them seen only once. The sample comprised PBMCs or T cells enriched from blood (not recorded which). The receptor was isolated from a young man who had recovered from COVID-19. This chain uses TRBV25-1 with TRBJ2-7, with a weak D call TRBD1 (6 bases). The DNA for the CDR3 is TGTGCCAGCAGTGAGACAGGCCCAAAAGAGCAGTACTTC. It encodes CASSETGPKEQYF.